The rows below give T cell receptor beta chains drawn from one sample of a study of regulatory dendritic cells for organ transplantation. TCRdb keeps only in-frame clones here, not all; method: immunoSEQ multiplex PCR. The table includes over 20,000 clones, 70% to 90% detected once. Their target antigens are unknown. Sequenced sample: naive CD4+ T cells from blood cultured with regulatory dendritic cells. The source is a human donor in good health. The CDR3 runs from the conserved cysteine through the conserved F or W. The D gene is left open where the match is weak. Expanded clones get a size class; other rows say once, few or many, or leave the size out.

D gene	V gene	CDR3 length	clone size	J gene	CDR3 protein	CDR3 DNA
.	TRBV7-9	11	.	TRBJ2-1	CASSLPSEQFF	TGTGCCAGCAGCTTGCCGAGTGAGCAGTTCTTC
.	TRBV5-1	14	.	TRBJ1-1	CASSRGMGITEAFF	TGCGCCAGCAGCCGAGGAATGGGGATTACTGAAGCTTTCTTT
.	TRBV28	15	.	TRBJ2-7	CASSSTGSRTYEQYF	TGTGCCAGCAGTTCAACGGGGTCAAGAACCTACGAGCAGTACTTC
TRBD2	TRBV5-4	17	.	TRBJ2-3	CASSLEGLAGPTDTQYF	TGTGCCAGCAGCTTGGAGGGTCTAGCGGGACCCACAGATACGCAGTATTTT
TRBD1	TRBV28	14	few	TRBJ2-7	CASGQAITPYEQYF	TGTGCCAGCGGACAGGCTATAACACCCTACGAGCAGTACTTC
.	TRBV28	17	.	TRBJ2-7	CASSTLLSVPRLEEQYF	TGTGCCAGCAGTACCCTCCTGAGTGTCCCCAGACTGGAGGAGCAGTACTTC
.	TRBV5-1	11	.	TRBJ2-3	CASSLADTQYF	TGCGCCAGCAGCTTGGCCGATACGCAGTATTTT
TRBD1	TRBV19	18	.	TRBJ2-3	CASPRFPDRERGSDTQYF	TGTGCCAGCCCGCGGTTTCCAGACAGGGAGAGGGGGTCAGATACGCAGTATTTT
.	TRBV7-9	15	.	TRBJ1-4	CASSLAWGSNEKLFF	TGTGCCAGCAGCTTAGCGTGGGGTTCTAATGAAAAACTGTTTTTT
.	TRBV6-6	12	.	TRBJ1-1	CASSRAGLEAFF	TGTGCCAGCAGTCGGGCGGGGCTTGAAGCTTTCTTT
.	TRBV10-1	14	.	TRBJ1-1	CESFSGRIYTEAFF	TGCGAGAGCTTTTCCGGCAGGATTTACACTGAAGCTTTCTTT
.	TRBV15	14	.	TRBJ1-6	CATSRDLGNSPLHF	TGTGCCACCAGCAGAGATCTAGGAAATTCACCCCTCCACTTT
TRBD2	TRBV5-1	15	.	TRBJ2-5	CASSITSGRSETQYF	TGCGCCAGCAGCATCACTAGCGGGAGGTCGGAGACCCAGTACTTC
.	TRBV19	11	.	TRBJ2-2	CASSITGELFF	TGTGCCAGTAGTATCACCGGGGAGCTGTTTTTT
.	TRBV6-5	13	.	TRBJ2-7	CAVRDGLSYEQYF	TGTGCCGTACGGGACGGACTCTCCTACGAGCAGTACTTC
.	TRBV14	13	.	TRBJ2-3	CASSQVYSDTQYF	TGTGCCAGCAGCCAAGTATATTCAGATACGCAGTATTTT
.	TRBV19	13	.	TRBJ2-5	CASSISGSETQYF	TGTGCCAGTAGTATATCTGGGTCGGAGACCCAGTACTTC
.	TRBV7-2	15	.	TRBJ2-1	CASSLGGLAMNEQFF	TGTGCCAGCAGCTTAGGTGGGCTAGCGATGAATGAGCAGTTCTTC
.	TRBV13	15	.	TRBJ1-1	CASSFYDQRGTEAFF	TGTGCCAGCAGCTTCTACGATCAAAGAGGGACTGAAGCTTTCTTT
TRBD2	TRBV13	13	.	TRBJ2-1	CASNHRGGGEQFF	TGTGCCAGCAACCACCGGGGCGGGGGGGAGCAGTTCTTC
.	TRBV7-2	15	.	TRBJ1-3	CASSPPSGAGNTIYF	TGTGCCAGCAGCCCGCCGAGTGGGGCTGGAAACACCATATATTTT
.	TRBV9	13	once	TRBJ1-5	CASSVTGDQPQHF	TGTGCCAGCAGCGTAACGGGGGATCAGCCCCAGCATTTT
.	TRBV6-5	15	.	TRBJ1-1	CASSYLDRFSAEAFF	TGTGCCAGCAGTTACCTCGACAGGTTTAGCGCTGAAGCTTTCTTT
.	TRBV18	15	.	TRBJ1-4	CASSQGPLRVEKLFF	TGTGCCAGCTCACAGGGGCCTCTTCGGGTTGAAAAACTGTTTTTT
.	TRBV2	15	.	TRBJ2-7	CASTIDGGGAYEQYF	TGTGCCAGCACAATAGATGGGGGAGGTGCGTACGAGCAGTACTTC
.	TRBV7-3	15	.	TRBJ2-3	CASSLRRGLTDTQYF	TGTGCCAGCAGCTTAAGGCGGGGGCTCACAGATACGCAGTATTTT
.	TRBV19	16	.	TRBJ1-6	CASSILTKGSNSPLHF	TGTGCCAGTAGTATACTGACCAAGGGGAGCAATTCACCCCTCCACTTT
.	TRBV11-2	15	.	TRBJ1-1	CASSLYRGGKSEAFF	TGTGCCAGCAGCCTCTACCGTGGGGGAAAATCTGAAGCTTTCTTT
.	TRBV7-3	12	.	TRBJ2-1	CASSVGGNEQFF	TGTGCCAGCAGCGTTGGGGGCAATGAGCAGTTCTTC
TRBD2	TRBV27	19	.	TRBJ2-1	CASSRINKGLAGIYNEQFF	TGTGCCAGCAGTCGTATAAACAAAGGACTAGCGGGAATCTACAATGAGCAGTTCTTC
.	TRBV7-3	15	.	TRBJ2-1	CASSLGLAVYNEQFF	TGTGCCAGCAGCTTAGGGCTAGCAGTCTACAATGAGCAGTTCTTC